One sample yielded the 16 T cell receptor beta chains listed below, sequenced in a study of T cell changes during pregnancy in multiple sclerosis. The assay was immunoSEQ multiplex PCR, and TCRdb's table has in-frame clones only and misses some. The repertoire has 50,000 to 60,000 clones, around 92% of them found once; the top ten carry 0.15% to 0.2%. The sequencing here drew on CD4+ T cells from peripheral blood mononuclear cells, taken after pregnancy. These receptors all come from a female donor in good health, enrolled as a control in a pregnancy study.

This clone was seen more than once but under ten times. The chain carries TRBV7-2 and TRBJ2-3, with D uncertain. The CDR3 totals 12 residues. Trimming pared 4 bases from V and 6 bases from J, leaving 8 bases between. Germline V gene data show CDR1 as SGHTA and CDR2 as FQGNSA. Written as DNA, the CDR3 is TGTGCCAGCAGCTCGTTAGAGGATACGCAGTATTTT. It yields the protein CASSSLEDTQYF.

This rearrangement joins TRBV5-4 to TRBJ1-2; D possibly corresponds to TRBD1 (5 bases). The CDR3 loop spans 14 amino acids. From germline, CDR1 is SGHNT and CDR2 YYREEE (reference sequence). Trimming took 3 bases from V and 10 from J, leaving 19 bases between them. This CDR3 reads CASSWLEFGGDYTF. The CDR3 DNA is TGTGCCAGCAGCTGGCTGGAGTTTGGGGGGGACTACACCTTC.

The chain couples TRBV29-1 to TRBJ1-2, with a possible D match to TRBD1 (6 bases). Germline loops: CDR1 SQVTM, CDR2 ANQGSEA. CDR3 size: 12 residues. The V end lost 4 bases, the J end lost 7 bases, and 13 bases lay between the germline ends. Here the CDR3 DNA reads TGCAGCGTTGGTTGGGGGCAGGTTGGCTACACCTTC. Amino acid sequence: CSVGWGQVGYTF.

The V and J genes are TRBV7-2 and TRBJ1-1; no clear D gene. Germline V gene sequence: CDR1 SGHTA, CDR2 FQGNSA. The V end lost 2 bases, the J end lost 1 base, and 11 bases lay between the germline ends. CDR3 length: 15 amino acids. The CDR3 protein is CASSLRNSRNTEAFF. The CDR3, as DNA: TGTGCCAGCAGCTTAAGGAACAGCCGGAACACTGAAGCTTTCTTT. The whole variable domain, remainder taken from reference TRBV7-2 and TRBJ1-1, is GAGVSQSPSNKVTEKGKDVELRCDPISGHTALYWYRQSLGQGLEFLIYFQGNSAPDKSGLPSDRFSAERTGGSVSTLTIQRTQQEDSAVYLCASSLRNSRNTEAFFGQGTRLTVV.

The CDR3, as DNA: TGTGCCAGCAGTCTGGCCTTCGGCACAGATACGCAGTATTTT. It yields the protein CASSLAFGTDTQYF. The chain couples TRBV6-5 to TRBJ2-3; D is unclear. CDR3 length: 14 amino acids. V was shortened by 5 bases and J by 1 base, with 10 bases between the two germline ends. Germline values: CDR1 MNHEY, CDR2 SVGAGI.

The rearrangement joins TRBV5-1 to TRBJ2-5; 7 nucleotides agree with TRBD1. J gave up 4 bases and V 4 bases, and 13 bases lay outside the gene matches. Germline V gene sequence: CDR1 SGHRS, CDR2 YFSETQ. CDR3 length: 16 amino acids. The CDR3, as DNA: TGCGCCAGCAGCCCCAGGACAGGCAGGATGGGAGAGACCCAGTACTTC. It yields the protein CASSPRTGRMGETQYF.

This chain connects TRBV19 to TRBJ1-3; 7 bases agree with TRBD1. Germline V CDR1 and CDR2: LNHDA, SQIVND (reference sequence). The CDR3 extends over 13 amino acids. V dropped 7 bases and J dropped 4; count of bases not matched to a gene: 4. CDR3 in DNA: TGTGCCAGTATGAGGGGGCAAGGAAACACCATATATTTT. Amino acid sequence: CASMRGQGNTIYF.

The genes are TRBV5-8 and TRBJ2-7, with D tentatively TRBD2 (6 bases). Germline V lookup: CDR1 SGHTS, CDR2 YDEGEE. The CDR3 runs 13 residues. The germline V and J ends were trimmed by 2 bases and 3 bases, with 9 bases remaining between them. DNA for the CDR3: TGTGCCAGCAGCTTATGGGGGGACTACGAGCAGTACTTC. Protein: CASSLWGDYEQYF.

The chain has TRBV29-1 and TRBJ1-3, with a tentative D call TRBD1 (5 bases). The CDR3 is 13 residues long. From germline, CDR1 is SQVTM and CDR2 ANQGSEA. V lost 7 bases and J 6 bases, leaving 16 bases between the germline ends. This chain's CDR3 is CSAFWQGTNTIYF. In DNA, the CDR3 is TGCAGCGCGTTCTGGCAGGGCACAAACACCATATATTTT.

The chain recombines TRBV5-4 with TRBJ2-7; 7 nucleotides align to TRBD1. CDR1 is SGHNT, CDR2 YYREEE, per germline (reference sequence). V lost 4 bases, J lost 2 bases, and 6 bases stayed unmatched. The length of the CDR3 is 14 residues. In nucleotides, the CDR3 is TGTGCCAGCAGCCTCGACAGGGCCCCCTACGAGCAGTACTTC. It translates to CASSLDRAPYEQYF. The entire variable domain, with the rest obtained from reference TRBV5-4 and TRBJ2-7, is as follows: ETGVTQSPTHLIKTRGQQVTLRCSSQSGHNTVSWYQQALGQGPQFIFQYYREEENGRGNFPPRFSGLQFPNYSSELNVNALELDDSALYLCASSLDRAPYEQYFGPGTRLTVT.

This chain's CDR3 is CASSSTGRSPLHF. Written as DNA, the CDR3 is TGTGCCAGCAGCTCTACAGGGCGCTCACCCCTCCACTTT. The genes are TRBV5-6 and TRBJ1-6; a possible D gene is TRBD1 (6 bases). Trimming removed 3 bases at V and 10 bases at J, with 11 bases between. Germline lookup yields CDR1 SGHDT and CDR2 YYEEEE. The CDR3 consists of 13 residues.

The chain has TRBV5-1 and TRBJ1-2; 8 bases are a match to TRBD1. The CDR3 consists of 13 residues. Per the germline V gene, CDR1 is SGHRS and CDR2 is YFSETQ. V shed 6 bases, J shed 6 bases, and the junction held 7 bases outside the gene matches. The CDR3 protein is CASTRQGPDGYTF. CDR3 DNA sequence: TGCGCCAGCACTCGACAGGGGCCGGATGGCTACACCTTC.

The V gene is TRBV9, the J gene TRBJ2-1; a weak D match, TRBD1 (5 bases). Germline CDR1 and CDR2: SGDLS and YYNGEE. The CDR3 has 15 amino acids. V was shortened by 0 bases and J by 6 bases, with 13 bases between the two germline ends. CDR3 DNA: TGTGCCAGCAGCGTAGCGGCAGGGCGAAGCAATGAGCAGTTCTTC. Its protein is CASSVAAGRSNEQFF.

The rearrangement joins TRBV6-5 to TRBJ2-1, with D tentatively TRBD1 (5 bases). The CDR3 has 14 residues. Germline assignment: CDR1 MNHEY and CDR2 SVGAGI. V lost 2 bases, J lost 3 bases, and 8 bases lay in between. The CDR3 bases are TGTGCCAGCAGTTACCAGGGTAGCTACAATGAGCAGTTCTTC. Translation gives CASSYQGSYNEQFF.

This clone showed up just once. V and J are TRBV7-6 and TRBJ1-2, with D possibly being TRBD1 (5 bases). The CDR3 is 14 residues long. Germline CDR1 SGHVS, CDR2 FNYEAQ. Trimming shortened V by 2 bases and J by 3 bases, and 10 bases separated the two germline ends. The CDR3 region has the DNA TGTGCCAGCAGCTTACAGGGCTGGGACTATGGCTACACCTTC. Translation gives CASSLQGWDYGYTF.

This clone is a singleton in its sample. CDR3: CAISGGGGYYEQYF. Written as DNA, the CDR3 is TGTGCCATCAGTGGGGGCGGGGGCTACTACGAGCAGTACTTC. The chain couples TRBV10-3 to TRBJ2-7, with D perhaps matching TRBD2 (7 bases). Germline V gene lookup returns CDR1 ENHRY and CDR2 SYGVKD. V lost 4 bases to trimming and J lost 3 bases, with 13 bases between them. The CDR3 length is 14 residues.